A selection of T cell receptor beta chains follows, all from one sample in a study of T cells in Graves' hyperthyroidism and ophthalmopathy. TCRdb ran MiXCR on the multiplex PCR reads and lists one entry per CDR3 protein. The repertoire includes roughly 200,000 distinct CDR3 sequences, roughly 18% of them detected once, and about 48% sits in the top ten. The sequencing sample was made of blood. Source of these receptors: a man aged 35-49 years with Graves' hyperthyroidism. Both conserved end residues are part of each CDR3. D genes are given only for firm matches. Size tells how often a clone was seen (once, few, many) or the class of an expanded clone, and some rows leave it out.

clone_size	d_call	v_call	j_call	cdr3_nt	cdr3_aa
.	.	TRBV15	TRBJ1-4	TGTGCCACCAGCAGAGGCATAGCAACTAATGAAAAACTGTTTTTT	CATSRGIATNEKLFF
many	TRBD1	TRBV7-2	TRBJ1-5	TGTGCCAGCGGCCGTGGGACAGGCTATAATCAGCCCCAGCATTTT	CASGRGTGYNQPQHF
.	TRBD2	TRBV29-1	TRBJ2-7	TGCAGCGTGAGGGGGACTAGCGGGGGTCCTGCCTACGAGCAGTACTTC	CSVRGTSGGPAYEQYF
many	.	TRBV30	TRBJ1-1	TGTGCCTGGAGCGTCTTGGGGGGGGGGGCTGAAGCTTTCTTT	CAWSVLGGGAEAFF
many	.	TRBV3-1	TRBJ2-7	TGTGCCAGCAGCCCGCGAGGAGGTTCTCCCTACGAGCAGTACTTC	CASSPRGGSPYEQYF
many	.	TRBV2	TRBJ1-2	TGTGCCAGCAGTGACGGGGGCAGTGGGGCGGTAGACTATGGCTACACCTTC	CASSDGGSGAVDYGYTF
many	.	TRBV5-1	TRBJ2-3	TGCGCCAGCAGCTTGGACCGGACCACAGATACGCAGTATTTT	CASSLDRTTDTQYF
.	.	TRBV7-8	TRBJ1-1	TGTGCCAGCAGCTTAATGAGGGGTCGGGACACTGAAGCTTTCTTT	CASSLMRGRDTEAFF
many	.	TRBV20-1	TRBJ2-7	TGCAGTGCTAGAGTTGGGACTGATGCCTACGAGCAGTACTTC	CSARVGTDAYEQYF
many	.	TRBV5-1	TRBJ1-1	TGCGCCAGCAGTCTCCAGGATTTGAACACTGAAGCTTTCTTT	CASSLQDLNTEAFF
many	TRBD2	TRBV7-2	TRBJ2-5	TGTGCCAGCAGCTTAAGTATCCCTAGGGCTAGCGGGAAAGGAGAGACCCAGTACTTC	CASSLSIPRASGKGETQYF
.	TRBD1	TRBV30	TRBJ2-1	TGTGCCTGGAGTGTACAGGGGGTTATCAATGAGCAGTTCTTC	CAWSVQGVINEQFF
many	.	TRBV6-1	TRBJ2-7	TGTGCCAGCAGTGAATACCCCGATCCTGGCTACGAGCAGTACTTC	CASSEYPDPGYEQYF
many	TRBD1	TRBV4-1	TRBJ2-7	TGCGCCAGCAGCCGGACAGGTGGTATTTACGAGCAGTACTTC	CASSRTGGIYEQYF
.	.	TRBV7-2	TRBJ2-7	TGTGCCAGCAGCCGGAGTGGGACGGACTCCTACGAGCAGTACTTC	CASSRSGTDSYEQYF
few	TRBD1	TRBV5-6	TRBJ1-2	TGTGCCAGCAGTCCGGACAGGGACCATGGCTACACCTTC	CASSPDRDHGYTF
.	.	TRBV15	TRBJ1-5	TGTGCCACCAGCAGAGAAGCCCTAACTAGCAATCAGCCCCAGCATTTT	CATSREALTSNQPQHF